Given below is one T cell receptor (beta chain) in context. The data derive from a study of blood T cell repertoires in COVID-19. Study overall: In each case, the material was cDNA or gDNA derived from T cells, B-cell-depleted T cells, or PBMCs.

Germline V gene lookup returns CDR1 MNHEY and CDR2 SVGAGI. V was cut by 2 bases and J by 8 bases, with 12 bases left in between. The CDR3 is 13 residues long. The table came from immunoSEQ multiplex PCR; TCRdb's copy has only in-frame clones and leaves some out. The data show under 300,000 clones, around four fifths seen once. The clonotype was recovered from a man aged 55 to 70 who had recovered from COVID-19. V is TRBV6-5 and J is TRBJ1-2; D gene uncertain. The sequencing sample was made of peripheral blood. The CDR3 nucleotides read TGTGCCAGCAGTTACAACCGGGTCCAAGGCTACACCTTC. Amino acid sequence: CASSYNRVQGYTF.